Listed below are T cell receptor beta chains from one sample, sequenced in a study of a mutant IDH1 vaccine in newly diagnosed glioma. No antigen has been assigned to these receptors. Profiled with immunoSEQ multiplex PCR; TCRdb holds only in-frame clones, not every one. The table lists just over 60,000 clones, less than 90% of them singletons. The material sequenced was PBMCs, taken from a glioma patient whose treatment included an IDH1 peptide vaccine. These receptors came from a man aged 25-45 years with glioma. Each CDR3 is given with its conserved first and last residue. The D gene is left open where the match is weak. Part of the rows lack a size; the others show once, few, many or a class for expanded clones.

J gene: TRBJ2-7; D gene: TRBD2; clone size: NA; V gene: TRBV5-1; CDR3 protein: CASSPGTNSYEQYF; CDR3 DNA: TGCGCCAGCAGCCCCGGGACTAACTCATACGAGCAGTACTTC
J gene: TRBJ2-2; D gene: TRBD2; clone size: NA; V gene: TRBV14; CDR3 protein: CASSRTSVGTGELFF; CDR3 DNA: TGTGCCAGCAGCCGGACTAGCGTGGGAACCGGGGAGCTGTTTTTT
J gene: TRBJ1-4; D gene: NA; clone size: NA; V gene: TRBV7-9; CDR3 protein: CASSVTGMAGEKLFF; CDR3 DNA: TGTGCCAGCAGCGTAACAGGGATGGCCGGTGAAAAACTGTTTTTT
J gene: TRBJ1-6; D gene: NA; clone size: NA; V gene: TRBV2; CDR3 protein: CASNVDVAALHF; CDR3 DNA: TGTGCCAGCAACGTCGACGTGGCGGCCCTCCACTTT
J gene: TRBJ2-3; D gene: NA; clone size: NA; V gene: TRBV9; CDR3 protein: CASSVQTDTQYF; CDR3 DNA: TGTGCCAGCAGCGTCCAAACAGATACGCAGTATTTT
J gene: TRBJ2-5; D gene: NA; clone size: NA; V gene: TRBV9; CDR3 protein: CASSVAGLQETQYF; CDR3 DNA: TGTGCCAGCAGCGTAGCGGGGCTCCAAGAGACCCAGTACTTC
J gene: TRBJ1-2; D gene: NA; clone size: once; V gene: TRBV6-5; CDR3 protein: CASSQKEGYGYTF; CDR3 DNA: TGTGCCAGCAGCCAGAAAGAGGGCTATGGCTACACCTTC
J gene: TRBJ2-3; D gene: TRBD2; clone size: few; V gene: TRBV4-1; CDR3 protein: CASTRVASGGATSTDTQYF; CDR3 DNA: TGCGCCAGCACTCGAGTGGCTAGCGGGGGGGCGACTTCCACAGATACGCAGTATTTT
J gene: TRBJ1-6; D gene: NA; clone size: few; V gene: TRBV5-1; CDR3 protein: CASTSGGTLYNSPLHF; CDR3 DNA: TGCGCCAGCACGAGTGGCGGTACACTCTATAATTCACCCCTCCACTTT
J gene: TRBJ1-1; D gene: NA; clone size: few; V gene: TRBV2; CDR3 protein: CASSEALGLGAAFF; CDR3 DNA: TGTGCCAGCAGTGAAGCGCTAGGGCTCGGCGCAGCTTTCTTT
J gene: TRBJ1-4; D gene: NA; clone size: once; V gene: TRBV19; CDR3 protein: CASSPLGWTNEKLFF; CDR3 DNA: TGTGCCAGTAGTCCGCTGGGGTGGACAAATGAAAAACTGTTTTTT
J gene: TRBJ2-3; D gene: TRBD2; clone size: NA; V gene: TRBV27; CDR3 protein: CASSLYSLAGHTQYF; CDR3 DNA: TGTGCCAGCAGTTTATATTCCCTAGCGGGGCATACGCAGTATTTT
J gene: TRBJ2-5; D gene: TRBD1; clone size: NA; V gene: TRBV5-5; CDR3 protein: CASSLEGALETQYF; CDR3 DNA: TGTGCCAGCAGCTTAGAGGGGGCGTTGGAGACCCAGTACTTC
J gene: TRBJ2-7; D gene: NA; clone size: NA; V gene: TRBV4-1; CDR3 protein: CASSQPGQGGYEQYF; CDR3 DNA: TGCGCCAGCAGCCAACCAGGACAGGGAGGGTACGAGCAGTACTTC
J gene: TRBJ2-1; D gene: TRBD1; clone size: NA; V gene: TRBV11-3; CDR3 protein: CASSLSGQGYNEQFF; CDR3 DNA: TGTGCCAGCAGCTTATCGGGACAGGGGTACAATGAGCAGTTCTTC
J gene: TRBJ1-2; D gene: NA; clone size: NA; V gene: TRBV6-1; CDR3 protein: CASSDLANYGYTF; CDR3 DNA: TGTGCCAGCAGTGATTTGGCTAACTATGGCTACACCTTC
J gene: TRBJ2-2; D gene: TRBD2; clone size: NA; V gene: TRBV18; CDR3 protein: CASSPPGLAGTTGELFF; CDR3 DNA: TGTGCCAGCTCACCACCAGGACTAGCGGGGACCACCGGGGAGCTGTTTTTT
J gene: TRBJ1-4; D gene: NA; clone size: NA; V gene: TRBV5-1; CDR3 protein: CASSLDGLRGEKLFF; CDR3 DNA: TGCGCCAGCAGCTTGGATGGGTTGAGGGGGGAAAAACTGTTTTTT
J gene: TRBJ2-2; D gene: NA; clone size: NA; V gene: TRBV28; CDR3 protein: CASRGQTNTGELFF; CDR3 DNA: TGTGCCAGCAGGGGACAAACCAACACCGGGGAGCTGTTTTTT
J gene: TRBJ1-2; D gene: NA; clone size: NA; V gene: TRBV5-6; CDR3 protein: CASSLGDDGSEVNYGYTF; CDR3 DNA: TGTGCCAGCAGCTTGGGGGATGACGGCAGCGAAGTTAACTATGGCTACACCTTC
J gene: TRBJ1-2; D gene: NA; clone size: NA; V gene: TRBV28; CDR3 protein: CASNRGGGSNYGYTF; CDR3 DNA: TGTGCCAGCAATAGAGGCGGAGGGTCTAACTATGGCTACACCTTC
J gene: TRBJ1-1; D gene: TRBD1; clone size: few; V gene: TRBV4-1; CDR3 protein: CASSRDRMRVSEAFF; CDR3 DNA: TGCGCCAGCAGCCGGGACAGGATGCGGGTATCTGAAGCTTTCTTT
J gene: TRBJ2-7; D gene: TRBD2; clone size: NA; V gene: TRBV28; CDR3 protein: CASRYAGGPYEQYF; CDR3 DNA: TGTGCCAGCAGATACGCGGGGGGGCCCTACGAGCAGTACTTC
J gene: TRBJ2-1; D gene: TRBD1; clone size: NA; V gene: TRBV9; CDR3 protein: CASSAPDRENEQFF; CDR3 DNA: TGTGCCAGCAGCGCTCCGGACAGGGAGAATGAGCAGTTCTTC
J gene: TRBJ2-3; D gene: NA; clone size: once; V gene: TRBV2; CDR3 protein: CASSWGMRGRLTDTQYF; CDR3 DNA: TGTGCCAGCAGTTGGGGGATGCGGGGGCGTTTAACAGATACGCAGTATTTT
J gene: TRBJ1-5; D gene: TRBD1; clone size: NA; V gene: TRBV7-6; CDR3 protein: CASSSEGRQGGNQPQHF; CDR3 DNA: TGTGCCAGCAGCTCCGAGGGAAGACAGGGCGGAAATCAGCCCCAGCATTTT
J gene: TRBJ2-3; D gene: TRBD2; clone size: NA; V gene: TRBV15; CDR3 protein: CATILKRGDQDTQYF; CDR3 DNA: TGTGCCACCATACTAAAGCGGGGGGATCAAGATACGCAGTATTTT
J gene: TRBJ1-1; D gene: NA; clone size: NA; V gene: TRBV11-2; CDR3 protein: CASSLGPGGSGAFF; CDR3 DNA: TGTGCCAGCAGCTTAGGCCCGGGGGGGAGCGGAGCTTTCTTT
J gene: TRBJ1-1; D gene: NA; clone size: NA; V gene: TRBV4-2; CDR3 protein: CASSQGVGETEAFF; CDR3 DNA: TGTGCCAGCAGCCAAGGGGTGGGGGAAACTGAAGCTTTCTTT
J gene: TRBJ1-1; D gene: NA; clone size: few; V gene: TRBV14; CDR3 protein: CASSQGGNTEAFF; CDR3 DNA: TGTGCCAGCAGCCAAGGGGGTAACACTGAAGCTTTCTTT
J gene: TRBJ2-5; D gene: TRBD1; clone size: NA; V gene: TRBV6-1; CDR3 protein: CASSLQGGQETQYF; CDR3 DNA: TGTGCCAGCAGTTTACAGGGGGGACAAGAGACCCAGTACTTC
J gene: TRBJ1-6; D gene: NA; clone size: once; V gene: TRBV2; CDR3 protein: CASTRDSSYNSPLHF; CDR3 DNA: TGTGCCAGTACTCGAGACAGCTCCTATAATTCACCCCTCCACTTT
J gene: TRBJ2-5; D gene: TRBD2; clone size: NA; V gene: TRBV2; CDR3 protein: CASSPPGLAQETQYF; CDR3 DNA: TGTGCCAGCAGTCCCCCGGGACTAGCTCAAGAGACCCAGTACTTC
J gene: TRBJ1-1; D gene: NA; clone size: few; V gene: TRBV6-1; CDR3 protein: CASSEEAFF; CDR3 DNA: TGTGCCAGCAGTGAAGAGGCTTTCTTT
J gene: TRBJ2-1; D gene: TRBD2; clone size: NA; V gene: TRBV6-5; CDR3 protein: CASSYSISGGYNEQFF; CDR3 DNA: TGTGCCAGCAGTTACTCGATTAGCGGGGGTTACAATGAGCAGTTCTTC
J gene: TRBJ1-1; D gene: NA; clone size: NA; V gene: TRBV6-5; CDR3 protein: CASQTRGMNTEAFF; CDR3 DNA: TGTGCCAGTCAGACTCGGGGTATGAACACTGAAGCTTTCTTT
J gene: TRBJ2-2; D gene: NA; clone size: NA; V gene: TRBV29-1; CDR3 protein: CSVEAAGELFF; CDR3 DNA: TGCAGCGTTGAAGCCGCCGGGGAGCTGTTTTTT
J gene: TRBJ2-5; D gene: TRBD2; clone size: NA; V gene: TRBV2; CDR3 protein: CASQGTSGVQETQYF; CDR3 DNA: TGTGCCAGTCAAGGGACTAGCGGGGTTCAAGAGACCCAGTACTTC
J gene: TRBJ1-1; D gene: NA; clone size: few; V gene: TRBV6-6; CDR3 protein: CASRPEWGNTEAFF; CDR3 DNA: TGTGCCAGCAGACCCGAGTGGGGTAACACTGAAGCTTTCTTT
J gene: TRBJ2-7; D gene: NA; clone size: NA; V gene: TRBV10-3; CDR3 protein: CAISVVGSEQYF; CDR3 DNA: TGTGCCATCAGTGTAGTAGGGTCCGAGCAGTACTTC
J gene: TRBJ1-6; D gene: NA; clone size: NA; V gene: TRBV2; CDR3 protein: CASSELETGVGPLHF; CDR3 DNA: TGTGCCAGCAGTGAATTGGAGACAGGCGTGGGACCCCTCCACTTT
J gene: TRBJ1-1; D gene: NA; clone size: NA; V gene: TRBV5-6; CDR3 protein: CASSLGGGINWDTEAFF; CDR3 DNA: TGTGCCAGCAGCTTAGGTGGGGGCATTAACTGGGACACTGAAGCTTTCTTT
J gene: TRBJ2-6; D gene: NA; clone size: NA; V gene: TRBV19; CDR3 protein: CASELAGGANVLTF; CDR3 DNA: TGTGCCAGTGAACTAGCAGGTGGGGCCAACGTCCTGACTTTC
J gene: TRBJ2-3; D gene: TRBD2; clone size: NA; V gene: TRBV2; CDR3 protein: CASQTGGRSTDTQYF; CDR3 DNA: TGTGCCAGCCAGACGGGAGGGAGAAGCACAGATACGCAGTATTTT
J gene: TRBJ2-3; D gene: NA; clone size: NA; V gene: TRBV19; CDR3 protein: CASSGTVVGTDTQYF; CDR3 DNA: TGTGCCAGTAGCGGGACCGTGGTTGGCACAGATACGCAGTATTTT
J gene: TRBJ1-1; D gene: NA; clone size: NA; V gene: TRBV19; CDR3 protein: CASTLGPNTEAFF; CDR3 DNA: TGTGCCAGTACCCTGGGACCGAACACTGAAGCTTTCTTT
J gene: TRBJ1-5; D gene: NA; clone size: few; V gene: TRBV19; CDR3 protein: CASSIESFQGSNQPQHF; CDR3 DNA: TGTGCCAGTAGTATAGAAAGCTTCCAGGGAAGCAATCAGCCCCAGCATTTT
J gene: TRBJ1-2; D gene: TRBD1; clone size: NA; V gene: TRBV5-1; CDR3 protein: CASSSGQGGPSGGYTF; CDR3 DNA: TGCGCCAGCAGCTCTGGACAGGGGGGACCTTCTGGCGGCTACACCTTC
J gene: TRBJ2-2; D gene: NA; clone size: NA; V gene: TRBV28; CDR3 protein: CASSFPGEEAGELFF; CDR3 DNA: TGTGCCAGCAGTTTCCCAGGGGAGGAGGCCGGGGAGCTGTTTTTT
J gene: TRBJ2-7; D gene: NA; clone size: NA; V gene: TRBV6-1; CDR3 protein: CASRVAAGPYEQYF; CDR3 DNA: TGTGCCAGCAGAGTCGCCGCCGGGCCCTACGAGCAGTACTTC
J gene: TRBJ2-3; D gene: TRBD2; clone size: NA; V gene: TRBV5-1; CDR3 protein: CASSIPRSGGRGTDTQYF; CDR3 DNA: TGCGCCAGCAGCATCCCCCGCAGCGGGGGCCGAGGTACAGATACGCAGTATTTT
J gene: TRBJ2-2; D gene: NA; clone size: NA; V gene: TRBV11-2; CDR3 protein: CASSSQGSNTGELFF; CDR3 DNA: TGTGCCAGCAGCTCCCAAGGTTCTAACACCGGGGAGCTGTTTTTT
J gene: TRBJ1-2; D gene: NA; clone size: NA; V gene: TRBV5-1; CDR3 protein: CASSFSPNYGYTF; CDR3 DNA: TGCGCCAGCAGCTTTAGTCCTAACTATGGCTACACCTTC
J gene: TRBJ2-3; D gene: NA; clone size: NA; V gene: TRBV10-3; CDR3 protein: CAISDVAAAELRLFQDTQYF; CDR3 DNA: TGTGCCATCAGTGACGTAGCCGCAGCCGAGCTGAGACTATTTCAAGATACGCAGTATTTT
J gene: TRBJ1-1; D gene: NA; clone size: few; V gene: TRBV2; CDR3 protein: CASSEAGQDGLGAFF; CDR3 DNA: TGTGCCAGCAGTGAAGCGGGGCAGGATGGCCTCGGAGCTTTCTTT